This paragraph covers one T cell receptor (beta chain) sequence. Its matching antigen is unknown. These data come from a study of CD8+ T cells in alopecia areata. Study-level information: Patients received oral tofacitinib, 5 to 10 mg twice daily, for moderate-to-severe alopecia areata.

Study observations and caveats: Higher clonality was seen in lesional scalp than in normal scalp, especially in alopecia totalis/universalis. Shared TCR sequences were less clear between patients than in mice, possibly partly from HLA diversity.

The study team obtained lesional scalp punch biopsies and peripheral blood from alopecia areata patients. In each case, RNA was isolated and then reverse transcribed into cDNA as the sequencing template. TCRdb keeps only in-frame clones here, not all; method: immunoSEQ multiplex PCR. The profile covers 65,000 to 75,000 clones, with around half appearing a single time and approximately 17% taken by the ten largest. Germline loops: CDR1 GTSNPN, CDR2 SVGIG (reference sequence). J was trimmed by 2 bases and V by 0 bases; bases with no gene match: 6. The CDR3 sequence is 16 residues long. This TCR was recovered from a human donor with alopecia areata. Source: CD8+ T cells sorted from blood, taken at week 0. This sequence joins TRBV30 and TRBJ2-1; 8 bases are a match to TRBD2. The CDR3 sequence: CAWSVRAGATYNEQFF. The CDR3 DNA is TGTGCCTGGAGTGTACGAGCGGGAGCGACCTACAATGAGCAGTTCTTC.